These T cell receptor beta chains were read from a single sample in a study of CD4 T cells in relation to SARS-CoV-2 and coronaviruses. TCRdb keeps only in-frame clones here, not all; method: immunoSEQ multiplex PCR. The table includes 65,000 or so clones, about 87% detected once. Source material: memory CD4+ T cells from PBMCs. The receptors here all came from a human donor in good health. The CDR3 runs from the conserved cysteine through the conserved F or W. A D gene is named only where the DNA matches it firmly. Clone size appears in some rows only: once, few, many, or a class for an expanded clone.

TRBV18,TRBJ1-5,once,16,TRBD1,TGTGCCAGCTCACCAACGATAGGACAGGACAATCAGCCCCAGCATTTT,CASSPTIGQDNQPQHF
TRBV6-5,TRBJ1-5,.,14,.,TGTGCCAGCACCCAGGCGGGAATTGGGCAGCCCCAGCATTTT,CASTQAGIGQPQHF
TRBV6-1,TRBJ2-7,.,13,.,TGTGCCAGCAGTGAACAGGGAGTCGGCGAGCAGTACTTC,CASSEQGVGEQYF
TRBV27,TRBJ2-1,medium-sized,13,.,TGTGCCAGCACCGACGTCGAAGCTAGCCACCAGTTCTTC,CASTDVEASHQFF
TRBV24-1,TRBJ2-2,.,15,TRBD1,TGTGCCACCAGCCTAGGACAGGGAAGGCCCGGGGAGCTGTTTTTT,CATSLGQGRPGELFF
TRBV3-1/TRBV3-2,TRBJ2-3,once,16,TRBD2,TGTGCCAGCAGCCAAGGACTAGCGGGAGCCACAGATACGCAGTATTTT,CASSQGLAGATDTQYF
TRBV5-1,TRBJ2-5,.,19,TRBD2,TGCGCCAGCAACTATTGGCCCACTAGCGGCCTGGCACTTCAAGAGACCCAGTACTTC,CASNYWPTSGLALQETQYF
TRBV3-1/TRBV3-2,TRBJ2-2,.,15,TRBD1,TGTGCCAGCAGCCAGGAACAGGGGTACACCGGGGAGCTGTTTTTT,CASSQEQGYTGELFF
TRBV27,TRBJ1-1,.,15,TRBD1,TGTGCCAGCAGAACTCCGACAGGGGGGAACACTGAAGCTTTCTTT,CASRTPTGGNTEAFF
TRBV2,TRBJ2-7,.,14,TRBD1,TGTGCCAGCAGTGTGGGACAGGACTTTTACGAGCAGTACTTC,CASSVGQDFYEQYF
TRBV5-1,TRBJ2-7,.,14,TRBD2,TGCGCCAGCGGTTCACTAGCGGGAGTCGACGAGCAGTACTTC,CASGSLAGVDEQYF
TRBV27,TRBJ2-7,.,15,.,TGTGCCAGCAGAAACAGGGCCGACAGCTCCTACGAGCAGTACTTC,CASRNRADSSYEQYF
TRBV5-1,TRBJ2-3,.,15,.,TGCGCCAGCAGCGACGGACGGCCGAGCCCAGATACGCAGTATTTT,CASSDGRPSPDTQYF
TRBV28,TRBJ2-7,.,15,.,TGTGCCAGCAGTCTAAGGGGGACCTTACCCTACGAGCAGTACTTC,CASSLRGTLPYEQYF
TRBV28,TRBJ2-7,once,16,TRBD1,TGTGCCAGCAGTGAAAATCGGGGCAGGGGGCTCGAAGAGCAGTACTTC,CASSENRGRGLEEQYF
TRBV21-1,TRBJ2-7,.,15,.,TGTGCCAGGGGAGGAGGGGACAGGGGAACCTACGAGCAGTACTTC,CARGGGDRGTYEQYF
TRBV7-2,TRBJ2-3,.,14,.,TGTGCCAGCAGTTTCAAGACAGGGAGGGATACGCAGTATTTT,CASSFKTGRDTQYF
TRBV18,TRBJ2-1,.,15,TRBD2,TGTGCCAGCTCCGTACTAGCGGGGGGGGCCAATGAGCAGTTCTTC,CASSVLAGGANEQFF
TRBV7-2,TRBJ1-1,.,13,TRBD1,TGTGCCAGCAGCTTCCCAGGGGGCACTGAAGCTTTCTTT,CASSFPGGTEAFF
TRBV2,TRBJ2-1,.,13,.,TGTGCCAGTACTAGACAGTCCTACAATGAGCAGTTCTTC,CASTRQSYNEQFF
TRBV28,TRBJ1-1,.,16,TRBD1,TGTGCCAGCAGTTTCGTATCAGGGGGCGAGAACACTGAAGCTTTCTTT,CASSFVSGGENTEAFF
TRBV5-1,TRBJ2-3,.,17,TRBD2,TGCGCCAGCAGCTTGGAAACTAGCGGGAGAAGCACAGATACGCAGTATTTT,CASSLETSGRSTDTQYF